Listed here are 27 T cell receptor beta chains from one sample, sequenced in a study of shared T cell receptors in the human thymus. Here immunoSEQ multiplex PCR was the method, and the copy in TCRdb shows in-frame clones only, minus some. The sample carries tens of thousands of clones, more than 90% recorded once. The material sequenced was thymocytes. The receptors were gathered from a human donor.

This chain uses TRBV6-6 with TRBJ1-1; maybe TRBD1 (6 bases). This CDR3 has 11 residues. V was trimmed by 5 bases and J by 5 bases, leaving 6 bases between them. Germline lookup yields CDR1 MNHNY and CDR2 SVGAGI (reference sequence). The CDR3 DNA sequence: TGTGCCAGCAGTCAGGGGACTGAAGCTTTCTTT. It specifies CASSQGTEAFF.

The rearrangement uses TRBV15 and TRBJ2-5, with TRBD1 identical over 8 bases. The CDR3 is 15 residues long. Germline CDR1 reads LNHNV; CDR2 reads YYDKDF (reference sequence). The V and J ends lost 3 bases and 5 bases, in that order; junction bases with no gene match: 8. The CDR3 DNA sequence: TGTGCCACCAGCAGCGACAGGGGCGCAGGGGAGACCCAGTACTTC. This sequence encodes CATSSDRGAGETQYF.

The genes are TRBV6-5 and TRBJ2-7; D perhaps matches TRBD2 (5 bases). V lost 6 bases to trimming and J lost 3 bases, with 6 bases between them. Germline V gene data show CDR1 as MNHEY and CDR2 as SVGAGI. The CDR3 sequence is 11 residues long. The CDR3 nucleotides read TGTGCCAGCAGACGGGACTACGAGCAGTACTTC. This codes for CASRRDYEQYF.

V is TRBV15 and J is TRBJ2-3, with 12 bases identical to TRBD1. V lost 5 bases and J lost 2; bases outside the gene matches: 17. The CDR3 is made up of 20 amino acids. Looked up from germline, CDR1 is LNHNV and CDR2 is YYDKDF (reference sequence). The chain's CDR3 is CATSAISRDRGHPNTDTQYF. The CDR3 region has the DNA TGTGCCACCAGCGCAATCTCCCGGGACAGGGGGCATCCAAACACAGATACGCAGTATTTT.

Here the CDR3 reads CAISVPSPHNTGELFF. The CDR3 coding sequence is TGTGCCATCAGTGTACCCTCACCCCATAACACCGGGGAGCTGTTTTTT. The V and J genes are TRBV10-3 and TRBJ2-2, with no clear D. CDR1 is ENHRY, CDR2 SYGVKD, per germline. CDR3 size: 16 residues. Trimming removed 4 bases from V and 2 bases from J, with 14 bases in between.

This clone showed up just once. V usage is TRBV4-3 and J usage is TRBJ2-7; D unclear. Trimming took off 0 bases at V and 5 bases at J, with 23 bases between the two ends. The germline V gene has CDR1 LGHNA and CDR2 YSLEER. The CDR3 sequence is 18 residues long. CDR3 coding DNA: TGCGCCAGCAGCCAAGATCGAGACCCCTTCTACCTAATCCACGAGCAGTACTTC. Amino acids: CASSQDRDPFYLIHEQYF.

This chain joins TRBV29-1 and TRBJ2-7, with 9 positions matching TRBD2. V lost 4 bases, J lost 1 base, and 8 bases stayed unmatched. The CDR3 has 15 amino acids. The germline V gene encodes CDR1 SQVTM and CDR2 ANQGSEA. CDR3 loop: CSVGSTSGESYEQYF. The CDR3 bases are TGCAGCGTTGGTTCGACTAGCGGAGAATCCTACGAGCAGTACTTC.

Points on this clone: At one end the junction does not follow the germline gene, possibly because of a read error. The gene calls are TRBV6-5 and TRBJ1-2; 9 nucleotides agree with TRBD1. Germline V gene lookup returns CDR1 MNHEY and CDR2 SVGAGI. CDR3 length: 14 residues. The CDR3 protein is CASSYLDRGYGHTF. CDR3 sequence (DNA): TGTGCTAGCAGTTACCTGGACAGGGGCTATGGCCACACCTTC.

CDR3 protein: CASSETSYPKNIQYF. CDR3 sequence (DNA): TGTGCCAGCAGCGAAACCAGCTACCCCAAAAACATTCAGTACTTC. The chain uses TRBV7-2 and TRBJ2-4, with D hard to call. The CDR3 length is 15 residues. CDR1 is SGHTA, CDR2 FQGNSA, per germline. The ends were cut back, 5 bases at V and 2 bases at J, with 13 bases in the middle.

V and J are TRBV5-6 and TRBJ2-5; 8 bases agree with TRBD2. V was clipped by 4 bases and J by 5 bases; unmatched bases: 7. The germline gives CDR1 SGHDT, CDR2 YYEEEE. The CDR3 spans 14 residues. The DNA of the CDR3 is TGTGCCAGCAGCCCACTAGCGGACCGGGAGACCCAGTACTTC. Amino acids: CASSPLADRETQYF.

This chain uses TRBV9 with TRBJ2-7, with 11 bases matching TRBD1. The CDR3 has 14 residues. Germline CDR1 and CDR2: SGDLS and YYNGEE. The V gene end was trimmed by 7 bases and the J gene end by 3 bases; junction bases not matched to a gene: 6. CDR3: CASSGTGGFYEQYF. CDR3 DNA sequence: TGTGCCAGCTCCGGGACAGGGGGATTCTACGAGCAGTACTTC.

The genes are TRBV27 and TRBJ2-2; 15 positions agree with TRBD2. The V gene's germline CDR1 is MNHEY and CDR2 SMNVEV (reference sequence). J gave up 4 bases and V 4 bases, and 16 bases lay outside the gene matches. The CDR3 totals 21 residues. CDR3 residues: CASSSNAGTSGGPQGTGELFF. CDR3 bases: TGTGCCAGCAGTTCGAACGCCGGGACTAGCGGGGGGCCCCAAGGCACCGGGGAGCTGTTTTTT.

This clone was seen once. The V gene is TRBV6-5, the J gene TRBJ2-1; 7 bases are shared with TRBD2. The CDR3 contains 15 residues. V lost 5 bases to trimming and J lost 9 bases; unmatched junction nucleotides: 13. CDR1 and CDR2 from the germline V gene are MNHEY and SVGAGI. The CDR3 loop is CASSKRGIGIGEQFF. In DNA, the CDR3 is TGTGCCAGCAGTAAGCGGGGTATTGGGATAGGTGAGCAGTTCTTC.

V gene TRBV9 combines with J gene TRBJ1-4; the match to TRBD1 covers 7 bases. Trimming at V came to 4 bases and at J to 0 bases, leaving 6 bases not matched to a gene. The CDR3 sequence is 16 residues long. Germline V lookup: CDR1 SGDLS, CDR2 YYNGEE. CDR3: CASSTGTDATNEKLFF. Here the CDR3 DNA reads TGTGCCAGCAGCACCGGGACAGATGCAACTAATGAAAAACTGTTTTTT. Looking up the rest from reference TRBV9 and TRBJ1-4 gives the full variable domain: DSGVTQTPKHLITATGQRVTLRCSPRSGDLSVYWYQQSLDQGLQFLIQYYNGEERAKGNILERFSAQQFPDLHSELNLSSLELGDSALYFCASSTGTDATNEKLFFGSGTQLSVL.

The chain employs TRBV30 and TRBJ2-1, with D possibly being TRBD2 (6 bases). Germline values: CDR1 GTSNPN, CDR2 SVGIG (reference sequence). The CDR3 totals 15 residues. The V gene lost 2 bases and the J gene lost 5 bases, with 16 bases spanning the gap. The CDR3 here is CAWSPTGVANNEQFF. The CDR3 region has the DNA TGTGCCTGGAGTCCAACGGGGGTAGCAAACAATGAGCAGTTCTTC.

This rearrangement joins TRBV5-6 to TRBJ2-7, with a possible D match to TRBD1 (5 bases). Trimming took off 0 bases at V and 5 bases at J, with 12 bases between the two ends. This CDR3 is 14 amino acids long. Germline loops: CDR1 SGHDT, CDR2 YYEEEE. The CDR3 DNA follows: TGTGCCAGCAGCTTGGGGCAGGGTGGTGACGAGCAGTACTTC. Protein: CASSLGQGGDEQYF.

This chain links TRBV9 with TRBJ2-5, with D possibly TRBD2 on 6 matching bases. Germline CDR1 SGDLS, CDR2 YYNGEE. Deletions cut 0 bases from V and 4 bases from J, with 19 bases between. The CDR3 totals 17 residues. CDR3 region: CASSVASKGGGLETQYF. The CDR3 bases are TGTGCCAGCAGCGTAGCCTCGAAAGGCGGAGGGCTAGAGACCCAGTACTTC. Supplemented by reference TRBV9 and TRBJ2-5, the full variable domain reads DSGVTQTPKHLITATGQRVTLRCSPRSGDLSVYWYQQSLDQGLQFLIQYYNGEERAKGNILERFSAQQFPDLHSELNLSSLELGDSALYFCASSVASKGGGLETQYFGPGTRLLVL.

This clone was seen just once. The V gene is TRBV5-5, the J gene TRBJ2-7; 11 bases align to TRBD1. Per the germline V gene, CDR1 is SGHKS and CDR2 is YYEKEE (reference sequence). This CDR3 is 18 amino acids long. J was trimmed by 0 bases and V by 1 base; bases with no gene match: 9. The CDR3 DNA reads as TGTGCCAGCAGCTTGTGGGGACAGGGGGAGATAAACTCCTACGAGCAGTACTTC. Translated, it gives CASSLWGQGEINSYEQYF.

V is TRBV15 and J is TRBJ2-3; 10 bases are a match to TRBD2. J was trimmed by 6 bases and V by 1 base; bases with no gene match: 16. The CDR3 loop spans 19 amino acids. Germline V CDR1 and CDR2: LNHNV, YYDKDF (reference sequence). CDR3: CATSRGGGAGSGGKDTQYF. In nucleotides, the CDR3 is TGTGCCACCAGCAGAGGGGGAGGAGCAGGTAGCGGGGGGAAGGATACGCAGTATTTT.

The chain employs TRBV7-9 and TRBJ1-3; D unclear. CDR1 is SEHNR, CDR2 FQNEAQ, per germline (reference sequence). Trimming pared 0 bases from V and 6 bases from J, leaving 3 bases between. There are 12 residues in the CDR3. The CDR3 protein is CASSLALNTIYF. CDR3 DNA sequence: TGTGCCAGCAGCTTAGCCCTAAACACCATATATTTT.

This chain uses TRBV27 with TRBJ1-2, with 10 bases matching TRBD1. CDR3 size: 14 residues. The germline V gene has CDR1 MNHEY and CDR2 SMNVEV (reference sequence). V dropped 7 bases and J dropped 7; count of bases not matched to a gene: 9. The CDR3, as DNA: TGTGCCAGCACTCCGACAGGGGGCGTCGGTGGCTACACCTTC. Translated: CASTPTGGVGGYTF.

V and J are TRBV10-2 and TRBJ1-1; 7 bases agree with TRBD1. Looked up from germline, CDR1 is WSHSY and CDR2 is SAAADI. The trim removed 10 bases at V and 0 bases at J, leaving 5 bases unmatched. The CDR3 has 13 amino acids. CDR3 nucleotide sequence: TGCGCCACAGAGGACAGGATGAACACTGAAGCTTTCTTT. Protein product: CATEDRMNTEAFF.

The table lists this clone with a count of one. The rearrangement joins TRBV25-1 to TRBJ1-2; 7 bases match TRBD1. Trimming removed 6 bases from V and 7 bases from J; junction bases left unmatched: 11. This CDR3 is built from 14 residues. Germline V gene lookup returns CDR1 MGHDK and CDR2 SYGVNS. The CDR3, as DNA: TGTGCCAGCAGCCTGACGGGACAGTTCTGTGGCTACACCTTC. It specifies CASSLTGQFCGYTF.

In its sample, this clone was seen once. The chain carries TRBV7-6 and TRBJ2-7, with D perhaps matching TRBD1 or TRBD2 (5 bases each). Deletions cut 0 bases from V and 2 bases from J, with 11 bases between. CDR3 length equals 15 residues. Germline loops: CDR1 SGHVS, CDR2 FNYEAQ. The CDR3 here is CASSLADRGTYEQYF. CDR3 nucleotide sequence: TGTGCCAGCAGCTTAGCCGACCGGGGCACCTACGAGCAGTACTTC.

The CDR3 DNA reads TGTGCCAGCAGCTTATATGTAGACAGAGTAAAAGAGACCCAGTACTTC. Translation: CASSLYVDRVKETQYF. The chain joins TRBV7-9 to TRBJ2-5; D perhaps matches TRBD1 (5 bases). Deletions cut 2 bases from V and 3 bases from J, with 16 bases between. Germline assignment: CDR1 SEHNR and CDR2 FQNEAQ (reference sequence). This CDR3 region has 16 residues.

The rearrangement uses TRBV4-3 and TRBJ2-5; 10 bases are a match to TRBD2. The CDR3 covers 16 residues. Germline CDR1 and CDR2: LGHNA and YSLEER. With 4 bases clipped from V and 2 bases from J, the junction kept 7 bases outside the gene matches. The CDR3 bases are TGCGCCAGCAGCCGGGGGACTAGCGATCGTCAAGAGACCCAGTACTTC. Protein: CASSRGTSDRQETQYF.

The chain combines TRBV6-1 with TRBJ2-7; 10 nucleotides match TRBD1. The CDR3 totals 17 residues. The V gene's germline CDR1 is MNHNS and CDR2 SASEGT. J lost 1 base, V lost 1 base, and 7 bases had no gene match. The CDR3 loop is CASSEVGRDRGSYEQYF. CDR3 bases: TGTGCCAGCAGTGAAGTGGGTAGGGACAGGGGTTCCTACGAGCAGTACTTC.